Described below is a single T cell receptor (beta chain) sequence and its context. The data stem from a study of blood T cell repertoires in COVID-19. Study as a whole: Samples representing acute and convalescent COVID-19 were sourced from the United States, Italy and Spain.

With 5 bases clipped from V and 4 bases from J, the junction kept 7 bases outside the gene matches. Germline V gene sequence: CDR1 LNHDA, CDR2 SQIVND (reference sequence). This CDR3 is 14 amino acids long. Sequenced by immunoSEQ multiplex PCR; TCRdb stores in-frame clones only, minus some. The sample contains fewer than 180,000 clones, about 86% of which appear only once. The chain recombines TRBV19 with TRBJ1-2; 7 bases line up with TRBD1. This TCR was recovered from a man between 65 and 80 years old with acute or convalescent COVID-19. The sample consisted of peripheral blood. CDR3 sequence reads: CASSQTGDFYGYTF. Written as DNA, the CDR3 is TGTGCCAGTAGTCAAACAGGGGACTTCTATGGCTACACCTTC.